The 21 T cell receptor beta chains below were found in one sample sequenced in a study of cytotoxic CD8 clonotypes in ibrutinib-treated CLL. The data were produced by immunoSEQ multiplex PCR, yet TCRdb's version contains in-frame clones alone and is incomplete. The sample lists around 140,000 clones, around 84% seen once, with 7.5% to 8% in the top ten. The material was PBMCs, obtained after 36 months of ibrutinib treatment. Receptors were obtained from a human donor with chronic lymphocytic leukemia.

The chain carries TRBV11-1 and TRBJ1-6; 9 bases fit TRBD1. V lost 2 bases and J lost 6; bases outside the gene matches: 5. CDR1 is SGHAT, CDR2 FQDESV, per germline (reference sequence). The CDR3 spans 16 residues. This CDR3 is CASSLNLGQGNSPLHF. The CDR3 DNA follows: TGTGCCAGCAGCTTAAATTTGGGACAGGGTAATTCACCCCTCCACTTT.

This chain uses TRBV30 with TRBJ2-1; the D call may be TRBD1 or TRBD2 (5 bases each). This CDR3 comprises 15 residues. The germline gives CDR1 GTSNPN, CDR2 SVGIG (reference sequence). Trimming left V 4 bases short and J 0 bases short, with 13 bases between. The CDR3 DNA reads as TGTGCCTGGAACCCGGCAGGGAGCTCCTACAATGAGCAGTTCTTC. This encodes CAWNPAGSSYNEQFF.

This clone was found a few times. V is TRBV6-1 and J is TRBJ1-1; no firm D call. CDR3 length: 14 residues. V lost 4 bases, J lost 1 base, and 10 bases lay in between. Per germline, CDR1 MNHNS and CDR2 SASEGT. This CDR3 reads CASSGDGWNTEAFF. Written as DNA, the CDR3 is TGTGCCAGCAGTGGTGACGGGTGGAACACTGAAGCTTTCTTT.

V is TRBV19 and J is TRBJ2-6; D possibly corresponds to TRBD2 (5 bases). Germline V gene data show CDR1 as LNHDA and CDR2 as SQIVND (reference sequence). This CDR3 is built from 17 residues. V dropped 5 bases and J dropped 0 bases, with 14 bases sitting between them. In DNA form, the CDR3 reads TGTGCCAGTAGTCGCGGGTACTCAATCTCTGGGGCCAACGTCCTGACTTTC. It specifies CASSRGYSISGANVLTF. The full variable domain, its missing parts supplied by reference TRBV19 and TRBJ2-6, is DGGITQSPKYLFRKEGQNVTLSCEQNLNHDAMYWYRQDPGQGLRLIYYSQIVNDFQKGDIAEGYSVSREKKESFPLTVTSAQKNPTAFYLCASSRGYSISGANVLTFGAGSRLTVL.

The chain is built from TRBV5-6 and TRBJ1-3; D call uncertain. V lost 6 bases and J lost 10, with 20 bases in between. Germline V gene sequence: CDR1 SGHDT, CDR2 YYEEEE. The CDR3 runs 14 residues. The chain's CDR3 is CASTVPGGERTIYF. CDR3 DNA sequence: TGTGCCAGCACCGTCCCCGGCGGGGAAAGGACCATATATTTT.

This chain links TRBV11-1 with TRBJ2-1; possible D gene TRBD1, 9 bases. The length of the CDR3 is 16 residues. The V gene's germline CDR1 is SGHAT and CDR2 FQDESV (reference sequence). V was pared by 5 bases and J by 8 bases, with 22 bases between. CDR3 sequence: CASSDSGTGYWDEQFF. As DNA, the CDR3 is TGTGCCAGCAGCGATAGCGGGACAGGGTATTGGGATGAGCAGTTCTTC.

This clone has only one observation. J is TRBJ2-3 and V is TRBV7-9; TRBD2 aligns across 11 bases. J lost 2 bases, V lost 5 bases, and 3 bases had no gene match. The germline V gene encodes CDR1 SEHNR and CDR2 FQNEAQ (reference sequence). This CDR3 has 15 amino acids. The CDR3 loop is CASSQLAGVTDTQYF. The CDR3 DNA reads as TGTGCCAGCAGCCAACTAGCGGGAGTCACAGATACGCAGTATTTT.

The chain has TRBV5-1 and TRBJ1-5, with 8 bases matching TRBD1. Per the germline V gene, CDR1 is SGHRS and CDR2 is YFSETQ. CDR3 length: 13 amino acids. J lost 4 bases, V lost 7 bases, and 4 bases had no gene match. In nucleotides, the CDR3 is TGCGCCAGCCGGACAGGGATGAATCAGCCCCAGCATTTT. This gives the protein CASRTGMNQPQHF.

V gene TRBV23-1 combines with J gene TRBJ2-1, with D possibly being TRBD2 (5 bases). TRBV23-1 is an ORF, and what it does is uncertain. Trimming took 2 bases from V and 4 from J, leaving 24 bases between them. The CDR3 runs to 19 residues. The DNA of the CDR3 is TGCGCCAGCAGTCAAACCTCACCACGGCGGGCGCCGAGGTACAATGAGCAGTTCTTC. It encodes CASSQTSPRRAPRYNEQFF.

This clone was observed once. The chain carries TRBV4-1 and TRBJ2-2, with D maybe TRBD2 (5 bases). V was clipped by 1 base and J by 1 base, with 13 bases between them. The CDR3 consists of 17 residues. Germline values: CDR1 MGHRA, CDR2 YSYEKL. The CDR3 loop is CASSQVGGVGNTGELFF. DNA for the CDR3: TGCGCCAGCAGCCAAGTTGGAGGCGTCGGGAACACCGGGGAGCTGTTTTTT.

The J gene is TRBJ1-2, the V gene TRBV14; D is unresolved. CDR3 length: 13 amino acids. The V end lost 4 bases, the J end lost 8 bases, and 14 bases lay between the germline ends. CDR1 is SGHDN, CDR2 FVKESK, per germline. Here the CDR3 DNA reads TGTGCCAGCAGCCCACGTTATCAGAGGGGCTACACCTTC. Translation: CASSPRYQRGYTF.

This clone occurred once. V gene TRBV6-5 combines with J gene TRBJ2-7; D remains unclear. Trimming shortened V by 4 bases and J by 0 bases, and 7 bases separated the two germline ends. CDR3 length: 13 amino acids. Per germline, CDR1 MNHEY and CDR2 SVGAGI. CDR3 sequence: CASSSLASYEQYF. The CDR3 DNA follows: TGTGCCAGCAGTTCCCTTGCCTCCTACGAGCAGTACTTC.

This clone was detected once. J is TRBJ2-1 and V is TRBV7-9; D is perhaps TRBD2 (6 bases). V shed 5 bases and J shed 0 bases, with 17 bases lying between them. Germline loops: CDR1 SEHNR, CDR2 FQNEAQ (reference sequence). CDR3 length: 17 amino acids. CDR3 in amino acids: CASSAPTGSSSYNEQFF. The DNA for the CDR3 is TGTGCCAGCAGCGCCCCTACCGGGAGTAGCTCCTACAATGAGCAGTTCTTC.

The DNA for the CDR3 is TGTGCCAGCTCACCACCTCAATATCGGGGGCCGGGTGAAAAACTGTTTTTT. Translating it yields CASSPPQYRGPGEKLFF. The rearrangement joins TRBV18 to TRBJ1-4; maybe TRBD1 (6 bases). This CDR3 is 17 amino acids long. Trimming took 0 bases from V and 7 from J, leaving 18 bases between them. CDR1 is KGHSH and CDR2 is LQKENI in the germline V gene.

The CDR3 loop reads CASSLGREGLETQYF. CDR3 DNA: TGTGCCAGCAGCTTGGGGCGGGAGGGCCTTGAGACCCAGTACTTC. J is TRBJ2-5 and V is TRBV7-7; 9 nucleotides line up with TRBD2. Germline values: CDR1 SSHAT, CDR2 FNYEAQ (reference sequence). This CDR3 contains 15 residues. With V trimmed by 3 bases and J by 5 bases, 7 bases remained unmatched.

The CDR3 nucleotides are TGCGCCAGCAGCCCAGGGGGAACTACGTCCTACGAGCAGTACTTC. Translating gives CASSPGGTTSYEQYF. The gene calls are TRBV5-1 and TRBJ2-7; TRBD1 matches at 7 bases. The V gene end was trimmed by 4 bases and the J gene end by 1 base; junction bases not matched to a gene: 8. In germline, CDR1 is SGHRS, CDR2 YFSETQ. This CDR3 has 15 amino acids.

The chain is built from TRBV27 and TRBJ1-5; no definite D call. The germline gives CDR1 MNHEY, CDR2 SMNVEV (reference sequence). The length of the CDR3 is 16 residues. V gave up 5 bases and J gave up 5 bases, with 19 bases separating them. The CDR3 coding sequence is TGTGCCAGCAGTAGATACGGACGGGAACCCCATCAGCCCCAGCATTTT. It specifies CASSRYGREPHQPQHF.

The gene calls are TRBV9 and TRBJ2-1; a weak D match, TRBD2 (6 bases). V gave up 4 bases and J gave up 3 bases, with 17 bases separating them. Germline V gene lookup returns CDR1 SGDLS and CDR2 YYNGEE. The CDR3 covers 16 residues. This CDR3 reads CASSPSRLDYYNEQFF. CDR3 sequence (DNA): TGTGCCAGCAGCCCCAGCCGCCTGGACTACTACAATGAGCAGTTCTTC.

V and J are TRBV10-3 and TRBJ1-2; D may be TRBD1 (6 bases). Germline V gene data show CDR1 as ENHRY and CDR2 as SYGVKD. CDR3 size: 17 residues. With 1 base removed from V and 4 bases from J, the gap between germline ends came to 19 bases. CDR3 in amino acids: CAISELVWAGVRYGYTF. CDR3 DNA: TGTGCCATCAGTGAGTTAGTCTGGGCAGGGGTCCGCTATGGCTACACCTTC.

The genes are TRBV10-3 and TRBJ2-6; unclear D gene. Germline V gene lookup returns CDR1 ENHRY and CDR2 SYGVKD. The V end was cut by 0 bases, the J end by 1 base, with 7 bases between. CDR3 length: 16 amino acids. CDR3 DNA: TGTGCCATCAGTGAGTCGGTTCCATCTGGGGCCAACGTCCTGACTTTC. Translated: CAISESVPSGANVLTF.

V and J are TRBV9 and TRBJ2-2, with D perhaps assigned TRBD1 or TRBD2 (6 bases each). CDR1 and CDR2 from the germline V gene are SGDLS and YYNGEE. The CDR3 sequence is 15 residues long. V was pared by 6 bases and J by 5 bases, with 17 bases between. CDR3 coding DNA: TGTGCCAGCAACTCGGGGGACACCTCAACCGGGGAGCTGTTTTTT. Translating gives CASNSGDTSTGELFF.